The clone carrying this T cell receptor beta chain was counted at least ten times. Constant-segment primers served in 5'RACE that generated TCR alpha and TCR beta cDNA libraries bearing sample barcodes and UMIs. TCRdb re-derived calls from the 5' RACE reads in MiXCR, one entry per CDR3 protein. Here the sample spans 450,000 to 650,000 distinct CDR3 sequences, roughly 22% being singletons. V lost 2 bases, J lost 1 base, and 3 bases lay in between. CDR3 size: 12 residues. From germline, CDR1 is SGHKS and CDR2 YYEKEE (reference sequence). The data stem from a study of T-cell memory formation after mild COVID-19.

This sequence originates from an adult woman who had mild COVID-19 (a few samples of this study predate the infection). Cell type and time point are not known. Sequencing used PBMCs or a T cell subset sorted from them (not recorded which). V is TRBV5-5 and J is TRBJ2-5; D unclear. For the CDR3, the DNA is TGTGCCAGCAGCTTTCTCCAAGAGACCCAGTACTTC. The encoded protein is CASSFLQETQYF.